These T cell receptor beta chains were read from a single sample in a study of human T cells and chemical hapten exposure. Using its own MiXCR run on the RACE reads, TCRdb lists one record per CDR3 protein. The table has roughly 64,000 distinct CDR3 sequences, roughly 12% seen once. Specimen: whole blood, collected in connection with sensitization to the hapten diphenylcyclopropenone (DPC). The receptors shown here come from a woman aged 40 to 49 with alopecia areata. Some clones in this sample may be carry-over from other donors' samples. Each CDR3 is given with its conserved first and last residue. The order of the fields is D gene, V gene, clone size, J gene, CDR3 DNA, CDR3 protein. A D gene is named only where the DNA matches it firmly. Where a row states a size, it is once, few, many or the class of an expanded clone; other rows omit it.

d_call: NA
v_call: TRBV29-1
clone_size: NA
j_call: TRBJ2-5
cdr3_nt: TGCAGCGGTGGGGGCCAAGAGACCCAGTACTTC
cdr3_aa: CSGGGQETQYF

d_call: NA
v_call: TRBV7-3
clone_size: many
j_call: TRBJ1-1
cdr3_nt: TGTGCCAGCAGCTTAATTGGGCTGGGGGAGAACACTGAAGCTTTCTTT
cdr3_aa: CASSLIGLGENTEAFF

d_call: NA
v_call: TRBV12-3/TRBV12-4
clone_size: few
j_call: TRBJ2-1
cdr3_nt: TGTGCCAGCAACCCCCGGGACGGGGCCTACAATGAGCAGTTCTTC
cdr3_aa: CASNPRDGAYNEQFF

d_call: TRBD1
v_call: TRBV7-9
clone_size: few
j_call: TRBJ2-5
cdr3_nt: TGTGCCAGCAGCTCCACGCTACAGGGGGCAGAGACCCAGTACTTC
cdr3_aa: CASSSTLQGAETQYF

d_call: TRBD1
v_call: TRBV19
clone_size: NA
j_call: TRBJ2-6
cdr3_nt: TGTGCCACCTGCGACAGGGCTGGGGCCAACGTCCTGACTTTC
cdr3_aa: CATCDRAGANVLTF

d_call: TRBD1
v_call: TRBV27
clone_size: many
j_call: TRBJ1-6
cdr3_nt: TGTGCCAGCAGTTTATTACAGGGGGCTAGAAATTCACCCCTCCACTTT
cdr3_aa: CASSLLQGARNSPLHF

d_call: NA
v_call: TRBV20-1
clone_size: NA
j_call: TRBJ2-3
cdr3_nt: TGCAGTGCTAGAGATGCGCGCCCCTCGGGGAGCACAGATACGCAGTATTTT
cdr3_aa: CSARDARPSGSTDTQYF

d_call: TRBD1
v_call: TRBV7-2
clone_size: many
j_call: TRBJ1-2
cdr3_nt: TGTGCCAGCAGCGTGGGACAGTTAGTTGGCTACACCTTC
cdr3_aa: CASSVGQLVGYTF

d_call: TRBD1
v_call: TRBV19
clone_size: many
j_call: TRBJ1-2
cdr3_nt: TGTGCCAGCATCGCAGATAGACAGGGAAGTGGCTACACCTTC
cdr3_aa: CASIADRQGSGYTF

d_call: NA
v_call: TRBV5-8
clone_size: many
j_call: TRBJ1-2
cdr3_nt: TGTGCCAGCAGCCAAGTAGGGCTCAGCTATGGCTACACCTTC
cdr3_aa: CASSQVGLSYGYTF

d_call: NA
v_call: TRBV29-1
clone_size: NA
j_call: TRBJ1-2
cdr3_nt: TGCAGCCCCCCGATGACCTCGGCGGGCTACACCTTC
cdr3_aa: CSPPMTSAGYTF

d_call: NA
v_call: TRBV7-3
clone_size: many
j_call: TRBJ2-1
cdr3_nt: TGTGCCAGCAGGGCCCCCCAGGACAATGAGCAGTTCTTC
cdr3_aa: CASRAPQDNEQFF

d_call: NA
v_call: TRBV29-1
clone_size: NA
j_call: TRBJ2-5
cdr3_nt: TGCAGCGTGTTGGGCGGGCTAGCCGGTGAGACCCAGTACTTC
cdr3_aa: CSVLGGLAGETQYF

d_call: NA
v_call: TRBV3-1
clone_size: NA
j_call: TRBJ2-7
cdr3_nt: TGTGCCAGCAGCCAAGGGGAAGCGACGGTTGAGTACTTC
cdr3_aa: CASSQGEATVEYF

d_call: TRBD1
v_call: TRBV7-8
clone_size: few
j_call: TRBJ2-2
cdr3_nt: TGTGCCAGCAGCCCGGGGACAGGGGACACCGGGGAGCTGTTTTTT
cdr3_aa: CASSPGTGDTGELFF

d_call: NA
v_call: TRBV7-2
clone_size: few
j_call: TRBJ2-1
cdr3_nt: TGTGCCAGCAGGAGGACGGGGGTAGGGAATGAGCAGTTCTTC
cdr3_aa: CASRRTGVGNEQFF

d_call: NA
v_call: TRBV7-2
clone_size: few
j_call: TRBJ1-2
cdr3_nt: TGTGCCAGCAGCTTAGTACAGGGAGATAACTATGGCTACACCTTC
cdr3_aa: CASSLVQGDNYGYTF

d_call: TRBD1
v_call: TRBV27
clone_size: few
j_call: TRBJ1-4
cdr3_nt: TGTGCCAGCAAGCCGCGGACAGGGTATGAAAAACTGTTTTTT
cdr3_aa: CASKPRTGYEKLFF

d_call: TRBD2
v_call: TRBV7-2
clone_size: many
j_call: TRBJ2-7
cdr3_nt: TGTGCCAGCAGCTTAGCCGGGACTAGTGGATACGAGCAGTACTTC
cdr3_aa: CASSLAGTSGYEQYF

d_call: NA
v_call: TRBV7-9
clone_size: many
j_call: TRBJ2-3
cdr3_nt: TGTGCCAGCAGCGGCGTAAGGGGGGGCGAGAGCACAGATACGCAGTATTTT
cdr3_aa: CASSGVRGGESTDTQYF

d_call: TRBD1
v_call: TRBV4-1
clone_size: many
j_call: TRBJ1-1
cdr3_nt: TGCGCCAGCAGCCTCGGACAGGAGGGTCTTCTAGCTTTCTTT
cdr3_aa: CASSLGQEGLLAFF

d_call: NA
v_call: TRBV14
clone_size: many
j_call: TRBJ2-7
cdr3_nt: TGTGCCAGCAGCCGCAACAGGGTTTCCTACGAGCAGTACTTC
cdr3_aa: CASSRNRVSYEQYF

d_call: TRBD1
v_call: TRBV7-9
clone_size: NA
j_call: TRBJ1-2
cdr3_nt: TGTGCCAGCAGCCGAGGGGGCGCAGGGTATGGCTACACCTTC
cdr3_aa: CASSRGGAGYGYTF

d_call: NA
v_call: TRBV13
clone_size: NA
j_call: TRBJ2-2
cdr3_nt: TGTGCCAGCAGCGTGCCAATGAACACCGGGGAGCTGTTTTTT
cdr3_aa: CASSVPMNTGELFF

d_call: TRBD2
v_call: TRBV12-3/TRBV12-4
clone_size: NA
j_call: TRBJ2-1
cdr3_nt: TGTGCCAGCAGTTACCTGGCGACTAGCGGGAGGGACAATGAGCAGTTCTTC
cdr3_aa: CASSYLATSGRDNEQFF

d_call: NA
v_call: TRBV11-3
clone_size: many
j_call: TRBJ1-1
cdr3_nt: TGTGCCAGCAGTCTAACAGGGACCACTGAAGCTTTCTTT
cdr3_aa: CASSLTGTTEAFF

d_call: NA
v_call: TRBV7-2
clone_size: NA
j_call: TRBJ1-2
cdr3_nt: TGTGCCAGCAGCTTACGGGACCCCTATGGCTACACCTTC
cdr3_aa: CASSLRDPYGYTF

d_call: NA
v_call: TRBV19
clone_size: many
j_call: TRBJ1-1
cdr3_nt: TGTGCCAGTTGTCCGTTTTTCGGCACAGGCCTGAACACTGAAGCTTTCTTT
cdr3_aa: CASCPFFGTGLNTEAFF

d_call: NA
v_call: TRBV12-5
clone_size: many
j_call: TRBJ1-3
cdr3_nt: TGTGCTAGTGGTTTCATTGATGTCACTCGCTCTGGAAACACCATATATTTT
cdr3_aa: CASGFIDVTRSGNTIYF

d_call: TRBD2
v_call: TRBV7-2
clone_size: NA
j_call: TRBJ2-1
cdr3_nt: TGTGCCAGCAGCCTTAGCGGGAGGGCCTTGAATGAGCAGTTCTTC
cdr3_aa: CASSLSGRALNEQFF

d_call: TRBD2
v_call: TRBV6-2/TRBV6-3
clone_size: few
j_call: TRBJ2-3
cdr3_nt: TGTGCCAGCAGTTACATCGGGGGGGCTGCGGATACGCAGTATTTT
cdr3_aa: CASSYIGGAADTQYF

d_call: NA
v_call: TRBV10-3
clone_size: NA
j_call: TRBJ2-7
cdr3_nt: TGTGCCATCAAGGGCAACACCTACGAGCAGTACTTC
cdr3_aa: CAIKGNTYEQYF

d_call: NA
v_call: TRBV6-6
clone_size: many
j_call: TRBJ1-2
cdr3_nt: TGTGCCAGCAGTTACTCGAAACTGAGCTATGGCTACACCTTC
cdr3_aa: CASSYSKLSYGYTF

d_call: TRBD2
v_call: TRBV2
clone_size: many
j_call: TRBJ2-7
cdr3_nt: TGTGCCAGCAAGTCCCGGGGGGGGTTGGACGAGCAGTACTTC
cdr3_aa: CASKSRGGLDEQYF

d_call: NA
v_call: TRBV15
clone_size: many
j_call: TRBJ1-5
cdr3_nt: TGTGCCACCGGCAGGATAAATCAGCCCCAGCATTTT
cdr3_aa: CATGRINQPQHF

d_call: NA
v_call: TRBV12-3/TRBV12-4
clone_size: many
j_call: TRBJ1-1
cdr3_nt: TGTGCCAGCAGTCTTCAGGGACCTAACACTGAAGCTTTCTTT
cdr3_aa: CASSLQGPNTEAFF

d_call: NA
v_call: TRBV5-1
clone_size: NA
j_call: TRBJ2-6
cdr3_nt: TGCGCCAGCAGCTGGGGGCTGTCTGGGGCCAACGTCCTGACTTTC
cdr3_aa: CASSWGLSGANVLTF

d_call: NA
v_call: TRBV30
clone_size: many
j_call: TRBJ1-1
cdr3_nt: TGTGCCTGGAGTGGACGCCAGGACTCGGCTGAAGCTTTCTTT
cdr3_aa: CAWSGRQDSAEAFF

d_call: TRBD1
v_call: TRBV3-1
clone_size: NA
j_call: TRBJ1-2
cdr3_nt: TGTGCCAGCAGCCAAGATTGGGACAGAACATATGGCTACACCTTC
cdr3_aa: CASSQDWDRTYGYTF

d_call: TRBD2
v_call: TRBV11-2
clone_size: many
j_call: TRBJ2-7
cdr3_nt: TGTGCCAGCAGCCCCCGGGGGGACGAGCAGTACTTC
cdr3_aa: CASSPRGDEQYF

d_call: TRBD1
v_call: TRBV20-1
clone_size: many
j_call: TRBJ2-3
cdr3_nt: TGCAGTTATGGACAGGGGAGCACAGATACGCAGTATTTT
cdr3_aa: CSYGQGSTDTQYF